This T cell receptor beta chain emerged from a study of PD-1 blockade in classical Hodgkin lymphoma. Deletions cut 6 bases from V and 1 base from J, with 8 bases between. Looked up from germline, CDR1 is SGHRS and CDR2 is YFSETQ. The CDR3 sequence is 12 residues long. In every patient, relapse followed autologous stem cell transplantation, while exposure to brentuximab vedotin differed. Profiling relied on immunoSEQ multiplex PCR, and the TCRdb table lists in-frame clones only, not all of them. The table includes roughly 28,000 clones, about 81% detected once. The TCR sequence derives from a human donor with classical Hodgkin lymphoma. The starting material was peripheral blood mononuclear cells (PBMCs), obtained before the second cycle of nivolumab. The chain uses TRBV5-1 and TRBJ2-7; TRBD1 is a possible D gene (5 bases). The CDR3 here is CASMGQSYEQYF. CDR3 coding DNA: TGCGCCAGCATGGGGCAGTCCTACGAGCAGTACTTC.